This entry features one T cell receptor (beta chain) sequence. This sample was taken from a study of control samples from healthy donors and cancer patients. This CDR3 contains 17 residues. Only in-frame clones appear in the TCRdb table, and some are missing; sequencing was by immunoSEQ multiplex PCR. The table shows 120,000 or so clones, with under 95% occurring only once. The chain joins TRBV21-1 to TRBJ2-3; the D call of TRBD1 is as the table states it, not checked on the DNA. TRBV21-1 is reported as a pseudogene. This TCR was recovered from a man aged 50 to 60 with head and neck cancer. The sample consisted of PBMCs. In DNA form, the CDR3 reads TGTGCCAGCAGCAACGGGACAGGGGTCGACTGCACAGATACGCAGTATTTT. This translates into CASSNGTGVDCTDTQYF.